Listed below are T cell receptor beta chains from one sample, sequenced in a study of blood T cell repertoires in COVID-19. TCRdb keeps only in-frame clones here, not all; method: immunoSEQ multiplex PCR. The sample consists of 200,000 to 250,000 clones, about 90% of them appearing once. Sample: peripheral blood. The receptor source for this set is a woman in her fifties or sixties with acute or convalescent COVID-19. Both conserved end residues are part of each CDR3. The D gene is left open where the match is weak. Size values are once, few and many counts, or a class for expanded clones, and some rows have none.

v_call,cdr3_length,j_call,clone_size,d_call,cdr3_aa,cdr3_nt
TRBV6-2/TRBV6-3,17,TRBJ1-5,once,.,CASSYLPGQGFNQPQHF,TGTGCCAGCAGTTACCTACCGGGCCAGGGCTTCAATCAGCCCCAGCATTTT
TRBV3-1/TRBV3-2,14,TRBJ2-7,few,TRBD2,CASSQAGREGQMDF,TGTGCCAGCAGCCAGGCTGGGCGGGAGGGTCAAATGGACTTC
TRBV10-3,15,TRBJ2-3,.,TRBD2,CAISESGGGLDTQYF,TGTGCCATCAGTGAGTCTGGCGGGGGGTTGGATACGCAGTATTTT
TRBV19,14,TRBJ1-1,.,.,CASSGQGRNTEAFF,TGTGCCAGTAGCGGCCAGGGTCGCAACACTGAAGCTTTCTTT
TRBV27,12,TRBJ1-1,.,.,CASSPQGTEAFF,TGTGCCAGCAGTCCGCAGGGAACTGAAGCTTTCTTT
TRBV4-2,15,TRBJ1-4,few,.,CASSLTPGGSEKLFF,TGTGCCAGCAGCCTAACCCCGGGGGGGAGTGAAAAACTGTTTTTT
TRBV7-9,14,TRBJ1-6,.,.,CASSLDTYNSPLHF,TGTGCCAGCAGCTTGGACACCTATAATTCACCCCTCCACTTT
TRBV11-2,16,TRBJ2-7,.,TRBD2,CASSPGAAREGAEQYF,TGTGCCAGCAGCCCCGGAGCTGCGCGGGAGGGTGCCGAGCAGTACTTC
TRBV5-1,15,TRBJ2-6,.,TRBD2,CASSGTSSGANVLTF,TGCGCCAGCAGCGGGACTAGCTCTGGGGCCAACGTCCTGACTTTC
TRBV5-5,14,TRBJ2-1,.,TRBD1,CASSLYGQVNEQFF,TGTGCCAGCAGCTTATATGGACAGGTCAATGAGCAGTTCTTC
TRBV2,14,TRBJ1-6,.,.,CASSADSYNSPLHF,TGTGCCAGCAGTGCGGACAGCTATAATTCACCCCTCCACTTT
TRBV27,13,TRBJ2-7,few,.,CASSSRELYEQYF,TGTGCCAGCAGTTCCCGGGAGCTCTACGAGCAGTACTTC
TRBV7-8,15,TRBJ2-1,few,TRBD2,CASSLQAGGLYEQFF,TGTGCCAGCAGCTTACAAGCGGGAGGGTTATATGAGCAGTTCTTC
TRBV18,16,TRBJ2-5,.,TRBD2,CASSPLAGSGLETQYF,TGTGCCAGCTCACCGTTAGCGGGGTCGGGGTTGGAGACCCAGTACTTC
TRBV27,13,TRBJ1-1,.,TRBD1,CASSARGSGEAFF,TGTGCCAGCAGTGCCAGGGGGTCGGGTGAAGCTTTCTTT
TRBV7-8,15,TRBJ1-3,.,.,CASSLWLDSGNTIYF,TGTGCCAGCAGCTTATGGTTAGACTCTGGAAACACCATATATTTT
TRBV18,15,TRBJ1-1,once,TRBD1,CASSPDRGLNTEAFF,TGTGCCAGCTCACCGGACAGGGGGCTGAACACTGAAGCTTTCTTT
TRBV10-3,14,TRBJ1-5,.,.,CAISEPPWEQPQHF,TGTGCCATCAGTGAGCCCCCTTGGGAGCAGCCCCAGCATTTT
TRBV7-2,15,TRBJ2-2,once,.,CASSLSKGLAGELFF,TGTGCCAGCAGCTTATCTAAGGGACTCGCCGGGGAGCTGTTTTTT
TRBV9,16,TRBJ1-2,.,.,CASSVAGGGAMGGYTF,TGTGCCAGCAGCGTAGCTGGGGGAGGGGCCATGGGAGGCTACACCTTC